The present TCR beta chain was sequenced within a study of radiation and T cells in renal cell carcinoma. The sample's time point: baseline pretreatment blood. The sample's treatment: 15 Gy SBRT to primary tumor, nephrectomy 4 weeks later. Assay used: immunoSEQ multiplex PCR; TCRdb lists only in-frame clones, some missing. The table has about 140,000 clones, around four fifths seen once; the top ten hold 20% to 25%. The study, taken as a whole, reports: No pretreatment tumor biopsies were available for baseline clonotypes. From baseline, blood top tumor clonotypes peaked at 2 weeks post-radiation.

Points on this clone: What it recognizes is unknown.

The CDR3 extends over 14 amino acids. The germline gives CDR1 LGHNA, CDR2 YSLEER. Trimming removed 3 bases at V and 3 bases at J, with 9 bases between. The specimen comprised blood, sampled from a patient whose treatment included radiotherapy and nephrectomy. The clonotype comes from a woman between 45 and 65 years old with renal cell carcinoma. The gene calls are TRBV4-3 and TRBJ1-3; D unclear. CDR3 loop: CASSQSTFGNTIYF. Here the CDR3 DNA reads TGCGCCAGCAGCCAGTCGACCTTTGGAAACACCATATATTTT.